This T cell receptor beta chain was profiled in a study of response to subunit inactivated influenza vaccine. Notes on the study in general: After each seasonal influenza vaccination, few new T cells are recruited, the authors suggested.

This clonotype was counted ten times or more. Its specificity is not known. This CDR3 contains 15 residues. Germline CDR1 is SGHTA and CDR2 is FQGNSA. V was clipped by 5 bases and J by 3 bases; unmatched bases: 7. TCRdb reprocessed the RT-PCR reads with MiXCR, giving one entry per CDR3 protein. The top ten hold about 12% of the sample, which has 540,000 or so distinct CDR3 sequences, about an eighth seen once. Sequenced here: PBMCs from blood, sampled about 6 weeks after vaccination. This chain links TRBV7-2 with TRBJ2-7; 10 positions agree with TRBD2. The receptor's source is a man aged 50 to 59 who received an inactivated influenza vaccine. This chain's CDR3 is CASSPLSGRVYEQYF. The CDR3 DNA follows: TGTGCCAGCAGCCCACTAAGCGGGAGGGTCTACGAGCAGTACTTC.